This T cell receptor (beta chain) is drawn from a study of graft-versus-host responses after intestinal transplantation. TCRdb's table, derived via immunoSEQ multiplex PCR, lists solely in-frame clones and lacks some. The sample lists 15,000 to 20,000 clones; 80% to 90% were seen once. This material consisted of bone marrow, taken nearly 130 days after intestinal transplantation. The TCR was taken from a human patient who received an intestinal transplant, so some T cells may come from the graft donor.

As DNA, the CDR3 is TGTGCCAGCAGCCGGGACCGAGACTACGAGCAGTACTTC. Translated, it gives CASSRDRDYEQYF. J is TRBJ2-7 and V is TRBV7-9; D may correspond to TRBD1 or TRBD2 (5 bases each). V was cut by 5 bases and J by 3 bases, with 11 bases left in between. CDR3 size: 13 residues. CDR1 and CDR2 from the germline V gene are SEHNR and FQNEAQ (reference sequence). The complete variable domain, with remaining parts taken from reference TRBV7-9 and TRBJ2-7, reads DTGVSQNPRHKITKRGQNVTFRCDPISEHNRLYWYRQTLGQGPEFLTYFQNEAQLEKSRLLSDRFSAERPKGSFSTLEIQRTEQGDSAMYLCASSRDRDYEQYFGPGTRLTVT.